This T cell receptor beta chain was sequenced in a study of technical replicates of blood from a few donors. Trimming cost V 3 bases and J 5 bases; bases outside gene matches: 8. Per the germline V gene, CDR1 is SGHRS and CDR2 is YFSETQ. The CDR3 totals 16 residues. The repertoire was sequenced with immunoSEQ multiplex PCR; TCRdb's copy has only in-frame clones and lacks some. The repertoire holds tens of thousands of clones, around 93% seen once, with under 0.55% in the top ten. The source is a human donor in good health. The J gene is TRBJ1-4, the V gene TRBV5-1; 9 positions match TRBD1. Sequenced material: T cells isolated from PBMCs. The CDR3 loop reads CASSWQGQGSNEKLFF. In DNA, the CDR3 is TGCGCCAGCAGCTGGCAGGGACAGGGTTCCAATGAAAAACTGTTTTTT.